This record concerns one T cell receptor (beta chain) sequence. Its target is not known. The sample originates from a study of cytomegalovirus exposure and HLA in healthy donors. Overall study results and limits: An Asian-associated ancestry cluster reportedly showed fewer N-insertions than the approximately 630-donor mean in a later analysis.

PCR involved 60 Vbeta and 13 Jbeta primers. Profiling relied on immunoSEQ multiplex PCR, and the TCRdb table lists in-frame clones only, not all of them. The sample contains roughly 100,000 clones, approximately 79% of which appear only once. This TCR was sampled from a man between 25 and 39 years old in good health and CMV-seropositive. The sample comprised PBMCs.

The CDR3 is CASRSQGHIQYF. The CDR3 DNA reads TGTGCCAGCAGGTCACAGGGTCACATTCAGTACTTC. The J gene is TRBJ2-4, the V gene TRBV2; the D gene is possibly TRBD1 (6 bases). V dropped 6 bases and J dropped 8 bases, with 11 bases sitting between them. This CDR3 spans 12 amino acids. Germline loops: CDR1 SNHLY, CDR2 FYNNEI.